Following are 3 T cell receptor beta chains from one sample sequenced in a study of blood T cells in healthy people across ages. A sample-barcoded 5' primer and a J-beta primer mix were used in a second PCR of roughly 7 to 11 cycles. One entry per CDR3 protein results from TCRdb running MiXCR on the 5' RACE reads. The data contain roughly 730,000 distinct CDR3 sequences, around 50% of them singletons. Sequencing used blood. Source of these receptors: a man between 35 and 55 years old in good health.

This clonotype was seen more than once but under ten times. The V and J genes are TRBV6-6 and TRBJ1-2; 9 bases fit TRBD1. The CDR3 is 12 residues long. The V and J ends lost 6 bases and 6 bases, in that order; junction bases with no gene match: 2. The germline CDR1 and CDR2 sequences are MNHNY and SVGAGI (reference sequence). This chain's CDR3 is CASSRDRDGYTF. CDR3 nucleotide sequence: TGTGCCAGCAGCAGGGACAGGGATGGCTACACCTTC.

This clonotype was counted a few times. The J gene is TRBJ2-1, the V gene TRBV4-3; 8 bases fit TRBD2. CDR1 and CDR2 (germline): LGHNA, YSLEER. Trimming cost V 4 bases and J 3 bases; bases outside gene matches: 11. The CDR3 is 17 residues long. For the CDR3, the DNA is TGCGCCAGCAGCCGCGTAGCGGGGACTCCAGACTACAATGAGCAGTTCTTC. This codes for CASSRVAGTPDYNEQFF.

The sample holds one count of this clonotype. The rearrangement uses TRBV28 and TRBJ2-5; 8 nucleotides agree with TRBD2. The length of the CDR3 is 15 residues. The germline CDR1 and CDR2 sequences are MDHEN and SYDVKM. V shed 6 bases, J shed 11 bases, and the junction held 17 bases outside the gene matches. Here the CDR3 reads CASSLTTAGADEQYF. The CDR3 region has the DNA TGTGCCAGCAGCCTGACGACAGCGGGAGCGGATGAGCAGTACTTC.